The clone carrying this T cell receptor beta chain was detected ten times or more. The target antigen is unknown. This entry comes from a study of post-analysis software for immune sequencing data. Whole-study context: The study covered relapsing-remitting, secondary progressive and progressive-relapsing courses of multiple sclerosis.

Germline CDR1 and CDR2: SGHTA and FQGNSA. The J segment lost 0 bases and the V segment lost 6 bases, leaving 2 bases of the junction unmatched. The length of the CDR3 is 15 residues. Broader study findings: Batch-mates among the samples co-clustered strongly by F measure. Five TRBV segments, TRBV5-6, TRBV5-1 and TRBV20-1 among them, were found more frequent in patients than controls.

The TCR beta cDNA libraries contained unique molecular identifiers. In TCRdb, the PCR reads were re-called with MiXCR into one record per CDR3 protein. Of approximately 630,000 distinct CDR3 sequences detected, approximately 59% appear once; the ten largest clones hold around 11%. What was sequenced was blood. J is TRBJ2-1 and V is TRBV7-2, with 10 bases aligning to TRBD2. This receptor was taken from a girl aged 2 to 10 with multiple sclerosis. The chain's CDR3 is CASSSSGGSYNEQFF. In DNA form, the CDR3 reads TGTGCCAGCAGTTCTAGCGGGGGCTCCTACAATGAGCAGTTCTTC. Supplemented by reference TRBV7-2 and TRBJ2-1, the full variable domain reads GAGVSQSPSNKVTEKGKDVELRCDPISGHTALYWYRQSLGQGLEFLIYFQGNSAPDKSGLPSDRFSAERTGGSVSTLTIQRTQQEDSAVYLCASSSSGGSYNEQFFGPGTRLTVL.